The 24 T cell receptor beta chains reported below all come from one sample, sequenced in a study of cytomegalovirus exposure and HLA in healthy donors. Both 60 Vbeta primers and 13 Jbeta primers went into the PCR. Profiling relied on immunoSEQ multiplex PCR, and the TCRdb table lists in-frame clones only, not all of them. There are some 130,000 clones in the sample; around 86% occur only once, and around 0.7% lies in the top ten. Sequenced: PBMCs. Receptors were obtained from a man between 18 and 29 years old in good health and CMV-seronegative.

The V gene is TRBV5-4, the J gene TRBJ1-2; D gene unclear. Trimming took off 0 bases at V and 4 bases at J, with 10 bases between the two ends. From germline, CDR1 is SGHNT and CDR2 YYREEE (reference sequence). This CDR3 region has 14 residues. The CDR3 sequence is CASSLDRVGYGYTF. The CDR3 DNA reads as TGTGCCAGCAGCTTGGACCGGGTGGGCTATGGCTACACCTTC. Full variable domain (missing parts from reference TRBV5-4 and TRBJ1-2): ETGVTQSPTHLIKTRGQQVTLRCSSQSGHNTVSWYQQALGQGPQFIFQYYREEENGRGNFPPRFSGLQFPNYSSELNVNALELDDSALYLCASSLDRVGYGYTFGSGTRLTVV.

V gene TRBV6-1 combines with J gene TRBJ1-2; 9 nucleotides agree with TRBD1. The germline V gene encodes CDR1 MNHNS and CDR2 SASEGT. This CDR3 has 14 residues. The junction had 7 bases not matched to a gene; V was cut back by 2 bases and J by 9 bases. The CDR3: CASSEPTGGVRYTF. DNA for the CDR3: TGTGCCAGCAGTGAACCAACAGGGGGCGTCCGCTACACCTTC.

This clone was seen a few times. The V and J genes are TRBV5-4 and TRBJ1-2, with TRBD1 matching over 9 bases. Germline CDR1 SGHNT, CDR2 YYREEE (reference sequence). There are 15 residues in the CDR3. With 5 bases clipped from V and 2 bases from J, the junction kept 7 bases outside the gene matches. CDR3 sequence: CASRYPGQGNYGYTF. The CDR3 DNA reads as TGTGCCAGCAGATATCCGGGACAGGGAAACTATGGCTACACCTTC.

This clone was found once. This CDR3 is CASSWASGANVLTF. The CDR3 DNA sequence: TGCGCCAGCAGCTGGGCGTCTGGGGCCAACGTCCTGACTTTC. The chain joins TRBV5-1 to TRBJ2-6; no reliable D call. Trimming took off 3 bases at V and 1 base at J, with 5 bases between the two ends. Germline V gene lookup returns CDR1 SGHRS and CDR2 YFSETQ. The CDR3 consists of 14 residues.

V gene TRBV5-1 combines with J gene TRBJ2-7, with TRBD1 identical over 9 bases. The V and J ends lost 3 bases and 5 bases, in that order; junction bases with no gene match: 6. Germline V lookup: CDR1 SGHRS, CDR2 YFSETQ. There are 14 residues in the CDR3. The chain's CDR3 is CASSYGQGSNEQYF. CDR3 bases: TGCGCCAGCAGCTACGGACAGGGGAGCAACGAGCAGTACTTC.

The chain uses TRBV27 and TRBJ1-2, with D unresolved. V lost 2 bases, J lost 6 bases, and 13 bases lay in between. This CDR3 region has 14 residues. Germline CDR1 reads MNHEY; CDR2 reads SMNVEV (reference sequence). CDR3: CASSLEPRYDGYTF. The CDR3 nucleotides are TGTGCCAGCAGTTTAGAGCCCCGATATGATGGCTACACCTTC.

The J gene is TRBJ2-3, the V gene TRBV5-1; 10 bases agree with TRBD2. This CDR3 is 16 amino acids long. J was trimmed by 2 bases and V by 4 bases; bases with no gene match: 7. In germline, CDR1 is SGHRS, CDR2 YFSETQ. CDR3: CASSATSGAVTDTQYF. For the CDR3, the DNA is TGCGCCAGCAGCGCTACTAGCGGGGCAGTCACAGATACGCAGTATTTT.

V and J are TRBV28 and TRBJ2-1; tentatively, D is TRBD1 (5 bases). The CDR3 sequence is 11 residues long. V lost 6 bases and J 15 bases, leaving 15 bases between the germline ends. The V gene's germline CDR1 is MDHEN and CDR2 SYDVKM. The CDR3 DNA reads TGTGCCAGCAGCGACACAGGTATAGCGTTCTTC. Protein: CASSDTGIAFF.

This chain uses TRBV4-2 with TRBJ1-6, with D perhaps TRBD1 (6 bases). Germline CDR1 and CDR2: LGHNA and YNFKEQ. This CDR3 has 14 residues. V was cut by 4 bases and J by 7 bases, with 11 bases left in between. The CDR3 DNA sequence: TGTGCCAGCAGCCGGGGGGGCCTGAATTCACCCCTCCACTTT. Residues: CASSRGGLNSPLHF.

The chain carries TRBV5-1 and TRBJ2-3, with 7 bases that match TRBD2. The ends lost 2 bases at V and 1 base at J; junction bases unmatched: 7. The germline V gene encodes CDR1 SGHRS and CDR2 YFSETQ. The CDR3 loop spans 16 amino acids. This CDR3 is CASSFSMAGGTDTQYF. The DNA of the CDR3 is TGCGCCAGCAGCTTCTCGATGGCGGGGGGCACAGATACGCAGTATTTT.

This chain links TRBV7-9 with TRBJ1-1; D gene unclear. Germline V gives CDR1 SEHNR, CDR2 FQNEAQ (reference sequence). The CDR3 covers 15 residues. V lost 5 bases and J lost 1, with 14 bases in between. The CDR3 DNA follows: TGTGCCAGCAGCAAGACGCGACAAACGAACACTGAAGCTTTCTTT. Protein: CASSKTRQTNTEAFF.

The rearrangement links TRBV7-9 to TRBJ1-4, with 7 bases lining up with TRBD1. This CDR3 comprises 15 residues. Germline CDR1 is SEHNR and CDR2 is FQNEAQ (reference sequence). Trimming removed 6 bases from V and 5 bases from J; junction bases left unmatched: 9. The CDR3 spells CASSSTGANNEKLFF. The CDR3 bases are TGTGCCAGCAGTTCAACAGGGGCGAACAATGAAAAACTGTTTTTT.

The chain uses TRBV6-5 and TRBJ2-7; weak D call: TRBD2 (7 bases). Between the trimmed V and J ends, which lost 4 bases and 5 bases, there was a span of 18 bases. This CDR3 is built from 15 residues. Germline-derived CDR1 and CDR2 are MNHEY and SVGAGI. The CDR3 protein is CASSFRGRGGHEQYF. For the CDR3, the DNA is TGTGCCAGCAGTTTCCGGGGGCGCGGGGGTCACGAGCAGTACTTC.

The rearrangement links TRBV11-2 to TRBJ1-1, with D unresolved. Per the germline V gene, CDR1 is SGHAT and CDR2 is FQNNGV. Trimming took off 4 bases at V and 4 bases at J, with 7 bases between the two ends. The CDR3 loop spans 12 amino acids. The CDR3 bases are TGTGCCAGCAGCTACAGAAGCACTGAAGCTTTCTTT. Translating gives CASSYRSTEAFF.

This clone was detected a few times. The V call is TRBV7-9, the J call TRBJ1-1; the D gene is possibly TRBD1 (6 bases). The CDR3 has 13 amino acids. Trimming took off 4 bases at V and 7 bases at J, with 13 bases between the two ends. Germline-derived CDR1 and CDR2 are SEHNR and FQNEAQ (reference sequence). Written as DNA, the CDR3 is TGTGCCAGCAGCTCGCCGGGGGGCGATGAAGCTTTCTTT. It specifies CASSSPGGDEAFF.

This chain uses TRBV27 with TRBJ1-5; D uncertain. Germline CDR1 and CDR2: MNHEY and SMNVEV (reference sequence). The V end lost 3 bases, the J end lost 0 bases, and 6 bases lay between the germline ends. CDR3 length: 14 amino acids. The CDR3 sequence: CASSLTYSNQPQHF. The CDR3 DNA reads TGTGCCAGCAGTTTGACTTATAGCAATCAGCCCCAGCATTTT.

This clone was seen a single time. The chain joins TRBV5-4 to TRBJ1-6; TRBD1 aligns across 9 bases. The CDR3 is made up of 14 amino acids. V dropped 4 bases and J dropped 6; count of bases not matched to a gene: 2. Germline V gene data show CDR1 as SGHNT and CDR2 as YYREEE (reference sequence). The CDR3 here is CASSGTGINSPLHF. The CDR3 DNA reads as TGTGCCAGCAGCGGGACAGGGATTAATTCACCCCTCCACTTT.

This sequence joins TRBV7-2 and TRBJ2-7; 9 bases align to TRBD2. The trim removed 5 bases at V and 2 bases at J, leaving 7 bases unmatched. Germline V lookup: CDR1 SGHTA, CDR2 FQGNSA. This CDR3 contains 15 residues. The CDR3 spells CASSPGLAVAYEQYF. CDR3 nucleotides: TGTGCCAGCAGCCCGGGACTAGCCGTTGCCTACGAGCAGTACTTC. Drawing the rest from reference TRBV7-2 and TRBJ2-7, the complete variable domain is GAGVSQSPSNKVTEKGKDVELRCDPISGHTALYWYRQSLGQGLEFLIYFQGNSAPDKSGLPSDRFSAERTGGSVSTLTIQRTQQEDSAVYLCASSPGLAVAYEQYFGPGTRLTVT.

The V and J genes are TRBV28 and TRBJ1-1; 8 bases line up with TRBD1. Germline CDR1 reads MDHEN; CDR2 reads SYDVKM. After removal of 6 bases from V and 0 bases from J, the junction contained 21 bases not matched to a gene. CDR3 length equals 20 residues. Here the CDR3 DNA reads TGTGCCAGCAGCTCTCTACGAGGGGACAGGAGAATCCGGATGAACACTGAAGCTTTCTTT. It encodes CASSSLRGDRRIRMNTEAFF.

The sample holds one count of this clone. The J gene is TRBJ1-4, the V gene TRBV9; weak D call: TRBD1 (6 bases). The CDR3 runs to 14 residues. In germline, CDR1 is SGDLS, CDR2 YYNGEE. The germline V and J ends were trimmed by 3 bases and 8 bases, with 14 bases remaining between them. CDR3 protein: CASSGTGTKEKLFF. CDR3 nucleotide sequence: TGTGCCAGCAGCGGTACAGGGACAAAGGAAAAACTGTTTTTT.

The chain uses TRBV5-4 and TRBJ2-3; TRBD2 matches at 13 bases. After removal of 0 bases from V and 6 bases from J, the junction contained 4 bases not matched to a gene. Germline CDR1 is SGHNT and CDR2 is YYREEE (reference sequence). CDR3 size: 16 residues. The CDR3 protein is CASSLGGLAGSDTQYF. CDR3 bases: TGTGCCAGCAGCTTGGGGGGACTAGCGGGGTCGGATACGCAGTATTTT.

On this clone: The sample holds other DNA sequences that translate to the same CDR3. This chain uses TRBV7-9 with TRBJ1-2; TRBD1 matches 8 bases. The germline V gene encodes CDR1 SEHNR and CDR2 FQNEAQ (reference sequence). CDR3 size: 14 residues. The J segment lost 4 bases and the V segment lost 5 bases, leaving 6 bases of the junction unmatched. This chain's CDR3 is CASSLGTGSYGYTF. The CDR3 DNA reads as TGTGCCAGCAGCCTCGGGACAGGATCCTATGGCTACACCTTC.

The CDR3 nucleotides read TGTGCCAGCAGCATAACCGGGATGCACCTCAATGAGCAGTTCTTC. Protein product: CASSITGMHLNEQFF. The chain employs TRBV11-2 and TRBJ2-1, with a possible D match to TRBD2 (5 bases). The CDR3 runs to 15 residues. The V end lost 5 bases, the J end lost 6 bases, and 17 bases lay between the germline ends. The germline gives CDR1 SGHAT, CDR2 FQNNGV. Based on the CDR3 plus reference TRBV11-2 and TRBJ2-1, the full variable domain is EAGVAQSPRYKIIEKRQSVAFWCNPISGHATLYWYQQILGQGPKLLIQFQNNGVVDDSQLPKDRFSAERLKGVDSTLKIQPAKLEDSAVYLCASSITGMHLNEQFFGPGTRLTVL.

The CDR3 DNA follows: TGTGCCAGCAGCGTCGGTGGTTCACCCCTCCACTTT. Translating it yields CASSVGGSPLHF. The chain has TRBV7-2 and TRBJ1-6, with D unclear. The germline V gene encodes CDR1 SGHTA and CDR2 FQGNSA. The CDR3 extends over 12 amino acids. V was cut by 5 bases and J by 9 bases, with 8 bases left in between.